A selection of T cell receptor beta chains follows, all from one sample in a study of radiotherapy plus CTLA-4 blockade in lung cancer. Only in-frame clones appear in the TCRdb table, and some are missing; sequencing was by immunoSEQ multiplex PCR. Counted here are some 70,000 clones, approximately 79% occurring once; the ten biggest clones make up roughly a tenth. The material sequenced was peripheral blood, taken from a patient treated with radiotherapy plus ipilimumab. These receptors all stem from a human donor with non-small cell lung cancer who had a complete response to radiotherapy plus ipilimumab. The CDR3 runs from the conserved cysteine through the conserved F or W. Fields, in order: clone size, D gene, J gene, V gene, CDR3 protein, CDR3 DNA. D genes are given only for firm matches. A clone size is listed for some rows: how often the clone was seen (once, few, many), or a class if it is expanded.

>.|.|TRBJ1-6|TRBV13
CASSLGNSPLHF
TGTGCCAGCAGCTTAGGGAATTCACCCCTCCACTTT
>.|TRBD1|TRBJ2-7|TRBV25-1
CASSGYRDRGIYEQYF
TGTGCCAGCAGTGGTTACCGGGACAGAGGAATCTACGAGCAGTACTTC
>.|.|TRBJ2-7|TRBV6-5
CASSYSPGAGEQYF
TGTGCCAGCAGTTACTCGCCGGGGGCGGGCGAGCAGTACTTC
>few|.|TRBJ2-5|TRBV29-1
CSVDAAGTGVGAQYF
TGCAGCGTTGACGCCGCCGGGACCGGCGTTGGGGCCCAGTACTTC
>.|.|TRBJ1-3|TRBV14
CASSLPWGREDGNTIYF
TGTGCCAGCAGCCTTCCCTGGGGCAGGGAGGATGGAAACACCATATATTTT
>.|.|TRBJ1-5|TRBV6-1
CASSDRGRTANSNQPQHF
TGTGCCAGCAGTGATCGAGGGAGGACAGCTAATAGCAATCAGCCCCAGCATTTT
>.|.|TRBJ1-2|TRBV7-2
CASSESTGHYGYTF
TGTGCCAGCAGCGAATCAACAGGGCACTATGGCTACACCTTC
>few|TRBD1|TRBJ1-1|TRBV12-5
CASGLETGFTEAFF
TGTGCTAGTGGTTTGGAGACAGGGTTCACTGAAGCTTTCTTT
>few|.|TRBJ2-4|TRBV5-6
CASSLDTYFPNIQYF
TGTGCCAGCAGCTTGGACACGTATTTCCCAAACATTCAGTACTTC
>.|.|TRBJ1-2|TRBV7-2
CASSPGHRKGGYTF
TGTGCCAGCAGCCCCGGGCACAGGAAGGGTGGCTACACCTTC
>.|.|TRBJ2-5|TRBV5-4
CASSSGPDRETQYF
TGTGCCAGCAGCTCGGGGCCAGACCGAGAGACCCAGTACTTC
>once|TRBD1|TRBJ1-1|TRBV12-5
CASGLETGRAFF
TGTGCTAGTGGTTTGGAGACAGGGCGAGCTTTCTTT
>few|.|TRBJ2-1|TRBV11-2
CASSLGMGSYNEQFF
TGTGCCAGCAGCTTGGGGATGGGCTCCTACAATGAGCAGTTCTTC
>few|TRBD2|TRBJ2-7|TRBV10-3
CAISAARGSTYEQYF
TGTGCCATCAGTGCGGCGCGGGGGAGTACCTACGAGCAGTACTTC
>.|.|TRBJ1-5|TRBV1
CTSSRQGANGNQPQHF
TGCACCAGCAGCCGGCAGGGGGCGAATGGCAATCAGCCCCAGCATTTT
>.|TRBD1|TRBJ1-2|TRBV6-6
CASRPGGSYGYTF
TGTGCCAGCAGACCAGGGGGTAGTTATGGCTACACCTTC
>few|.|TRBJ2-3|TRBV2
CASSEVPTDTQYF
TGTGCCAGCAGTGAGGTTCCGACAGATACGCAGTATTTT
>.|TRBD1|TRBJ1-3|TRBV5-5
CASSLMTGAVNTIYF
TGTGCCAGCAGCTTGATGACAGGGGCGGTAAACACCATATATTTT
>.|TRBD2|TRBJ2-2|TRBV4-3
CASSHTTPGLATGELFF
TGCGCCAGCAGCCACACCACACCGGGACTAGCAACCGGGGAGCTGTTTTTT
>.|.|TRBJ2-1|TRBV7-8
CASSSQQRKTSYNEQFF
TGTGCCAGCAGCTCACAGCAGCGAAAGACCTCCTACAATGAGCAGTTCTTC
>.|.|TRBJ1-1|TRBV11-2
CASTPSPKGGLGTEAFF
TGTGCCAGCACCCCGTCCCCGAAGGGGGGCCTGGGCACTGAAGCTTTCTTT
>.|TRBD2|TRBJ2-5|TRBV5-1
CASSWGLAGDQETQYF
TGCGCCAGCAGCTGGGGACTAGCGGGAGACCAAGAGACCCAGTACTTC
>once|.|TRBJ1-2|TRBV18
CASSPEANYGYTF
TGTGCCAGCTCACCGGAAGCTAACTATGGCTACACCTTC
>.|TRBD1|TRBJ2-7|TRBV29-1
CSVGQGREQYF
TGCAGCGTCGGACAGGGACGCGAGCAGTACTTC
>few|.|TRBJ1-3|TRBV5-1
CASSLDSSGNTIYF
TGCGCCAGCAGCCTGGACTCCTCTGGAAACACCATATATTTT